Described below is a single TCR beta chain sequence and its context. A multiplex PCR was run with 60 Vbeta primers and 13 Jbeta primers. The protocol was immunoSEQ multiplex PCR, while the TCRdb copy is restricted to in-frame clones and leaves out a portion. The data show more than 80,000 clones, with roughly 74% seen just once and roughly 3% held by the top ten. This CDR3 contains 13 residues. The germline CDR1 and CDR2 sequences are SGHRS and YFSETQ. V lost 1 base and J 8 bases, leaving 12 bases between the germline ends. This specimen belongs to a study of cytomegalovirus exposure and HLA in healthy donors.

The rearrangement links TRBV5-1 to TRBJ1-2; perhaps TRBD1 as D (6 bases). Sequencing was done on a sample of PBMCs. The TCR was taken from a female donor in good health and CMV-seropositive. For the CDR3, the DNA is TGCGCCAGCAGCTTGAAGGGGGAGAGGGGCTACACCTTC. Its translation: CASSLKGERGYTF. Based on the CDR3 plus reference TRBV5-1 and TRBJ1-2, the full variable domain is KAGVTQTPRYLIKTRGQQVTLSCSPISGHRSVSWYQQTPGQGLQFLFEYFSETQRNKGNFPGRFSGRQFSNSRSEMNVSTLELGDSALYLCASSLKGERGYTFGSGTRLTVV.